Listed here are 10 T cell receptor beta chains from one sample, sequenced in a study of regulatory T cells in long-lasting Graves disease. Time point reported: newly diagnosed GD, antithyroid drugs for less than 3 months. Generation of the TCR library employed RNA extracted from PBMCs. To make TCR beta libraries, researchers used iRepertoire HTBI primers and Arm-PCR of CDR3 regions. One entry per CDR3 protein results from TCRdb running MiXCR on the multiplex PCR reads. This sample yields roughly 410,000 distinct CDR3 sequences, of which about 15% are seen a single time; over 7.5% belongs to the top ten. This same sample was also part of a study on T cells in Graves' hyperthyroidism and ophthalmopathy.

The material sequenced was peripheral blood mononuclear cells (PBMCs), taken at new diagnosis, from a patient treated with antithyroid drugs. These receptor sequences come from a woman between 40 and 50 years old with Graves disease.

In this sample, this clonotype turned up many times. J is TRBJ2-1 and V is TRBV27; D gene ambiguous. This CDR3 spans 15 amino acids. Germline V lookup: CDR1 MNHEY, CDR2 SMNVEV (reference sequence). Trimming removed 4 bases at V and 2 bases at J, with 12 bases between. CDR3 bases: TGTGCCAGCAGTTATCGCTTTGAGACCTACAATGAGCAGTTCTTC. As protein: CASSYRFETYNEQFF.

The V call is TRBV3-1, the J call TRBJ1-2, with 7 bases aligning to TRBD1. The CDR3 consists of 15 residues. Germline V gene data show CDR1 as LGHDT and CDR2 as YNNKEL (reference sequence). With V trimmed by 2 bases and J by 6 bases, 9 bases remained unmatched. The CDR3: CASSQLTGESNGYTF. CDR3 coding DNA: TGTGCCAGCAGCCAACTTACAGGGGAAAGTAATGGCTACACCTTC.

This clonotype was seen a few times. The rearrangement links TRBV5-1 to TRBJ2-3; D possibly corresponds to TRBD1 (6 bases). Trimming shortened V by 0 bases and J by 2 bases, and 13 bases separated the two germline ends. Germline values: CDR1 SGHRS, CDR2 YFSETQ. The CDR3 contains 16 residues. CDR3 coding DNA: TGCGCCAGCAGCTTGGGCAGGGGATATTTCACAGATACGCAGTATTTT. Translated: CASSLGRGYFTDTQYF.

This clonotype was picked up many times. The chain joins TRBV12-5 to TRBJ1-2; D is ambiguous. Germline CDR1 reads LGHNT; CDR2 reads FRNRAP. This CDR3 contains 14 residues. V lost 6 bases to trimming and J lost 8 bases, with 19 bases between them. CDR3 residues: CASGPIPGSAGYTF. The CDR3 nucleotides read TGTGCTAGTGGCCCGATCCCCGGCTCCGCCGGCTACACCTTC.

In its sample, this clonotype was seen many times. The genes are TRBV6-5 and TRBJ1-1; D gene uncertain. The CDR3 is 15 residues long. Trimming removed 2 bases at V and 2 bases at J, with 12 bases between. In germline, CDR1 is MNHEY, CDR2 SVGAGI. The DNA of the CDR3 is TGTGCCAGCAGTTACACCCGCCACGTTAACACTGAAGCTTTCTTT. Translating gives CASSYTRHVNTEAFF.

This clonotype was observed many times. This chain joins TRBV18 and TRBJ2-5; TRBD2 matches 9 bases. Germline V gene data show CDR1 as KGHSH and CDR2 as LQKENI. The CDR3 runs to 16 residues. With 0 bases clipped from V and 4 bases from J, the junction kept 6 bases outside the gene matches. The CDR3 is CASSPPAGGVGETQYF. The CDR3 coding sequence is TGTGCCAGCTCACCACCGGCGGGAGGGGTCGGAGAGACCCAGTACTTC.

This clonotype was seen at least ten times. CDR3 bases: TGTGCCAGCAGTAACCGGGACAGGCAGTACTTC. Amino acids: CASSNRDRQYF. The genes are TRBV6-1 and TRBJ2-7; 7 positions agree with TRBD1. This CDR3 region has 11 residues. The germline V gene has CDR1 MNHNS and CDR2 SASEGT. V lost 5 bases and J lost 9; bases outside the gene matches: 4.

This clonotype was picked up many times. The CDR3 loop reads CASLLHKTGELFF. CDR3 DNA sequence: TGTGCCAGCCTCCTTCACAAGACCGGGGAGCTGTTTTTT. V and J are TRBV6-1 and TRBJ2-2; D call uncertain. Trimming left V 8 bases short and J 5 bases short, with 12 bases between. CDR1 and CDR2 (germline): MNHNS, SASEGT. The CDR3 is 13 amino acids.

The chain employs TRBV30 and TRBJ2-1; TRBD2 aligns across 11 bases. The length of the CDR3 is 14 residues. Germline values: CDR1 GTSNPN, CDR2 SVGIG (reference sequence). The V gene end was trimmed by 3 bases and the J gene end by 6 bases; junction bases not matched to a gene: 4. In DNA form, the CDR3 reads TGTGCCTGGAGAGTGGGACTAGCGGTCAATGAGCAGTTCTTC. As protein: CAWRVGLAVNEQFF.

In its sample, this clonotype was seen many times. J is TRBJ2-1 and V is TRBV6-1, with 14 bases that match TRBD2. With V trimmed by 5 bases and J by 4 bases, 10 bases remained unmatched. Per the germline V gene, CDR1 is MNHNS and CDR2 is SASEGT. The CDR3 is 18 amino acids. The CDR3 protein is CASSRSGTSGSLYNEQFF. DNA of the CDR3: TGTGCCAGCAGTCGCTCTGGGACTAGCGGGAGTCTATACAATGAGCAGTTCTTC.